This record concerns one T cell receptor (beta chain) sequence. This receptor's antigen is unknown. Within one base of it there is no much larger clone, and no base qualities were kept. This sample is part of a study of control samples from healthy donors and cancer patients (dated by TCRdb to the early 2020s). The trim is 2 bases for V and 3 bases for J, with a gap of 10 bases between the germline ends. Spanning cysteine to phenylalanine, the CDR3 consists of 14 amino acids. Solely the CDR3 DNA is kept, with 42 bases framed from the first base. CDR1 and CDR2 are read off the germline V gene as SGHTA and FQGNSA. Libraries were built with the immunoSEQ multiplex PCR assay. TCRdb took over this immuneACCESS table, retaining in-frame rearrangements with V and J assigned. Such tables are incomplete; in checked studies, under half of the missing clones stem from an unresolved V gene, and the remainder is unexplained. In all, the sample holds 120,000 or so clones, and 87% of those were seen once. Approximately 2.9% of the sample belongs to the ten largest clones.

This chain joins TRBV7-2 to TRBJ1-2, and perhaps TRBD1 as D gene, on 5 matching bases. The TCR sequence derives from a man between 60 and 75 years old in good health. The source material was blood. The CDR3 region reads CASSLRQLDYGYTF. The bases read TGTGCCAGCAGCTTAAGACAGCTTGACTATGGCTACACCTTC.